A selection of T cell receptor beta chains follows, all from one sample in a study of cytomegalovirus exposure and HLA in healthy donors. TCRdb keeps only in-frame clones here, not all; method: immunoSEQ multiplex PCR. This sample has 65,000 to 100,000 clones; roughly 93% occur once, and the top ten carry about 3.6%. What was sequenced was PBMCs. These receptors all come from a woman aged 30 to 39 in good health and CMV-seronegative. Each CDR3 is given with its conserved first and last residue. The D gene is left open where the match is weak. A row's size may be missing; if present it is once, few, many or a size class.

clone_size	cdr3_length	d_call	v_call	j_call	cdr3_aa	cdr3_nt
-	16	TRBD1	TRBV10-3	TRBJ2-2	CAISESPGQNTEELFF	TGTGCCATCAGTGAGTCACCGGGACAGAACACCGAGGAGCTGTTTTTT
-	15	-	TRBV21-1	TRBJ2-3	CATRRAGGPGDTQYF	TGTGCCACCCGTAGAGCGGGGGGGCCGGGAGATACGCAGTATTTT
-	14	-	TRBV6-1	TRBJ2-7	CASSKLVSTGEQYF	TGTGCCAGCAGTAAACTAGTTTCAACGGGCGAGCAGTACTTC
-	13	-	TRBV30	TRBJ1-2	CAWSPGTKFGYTF	TGTGCCTGGAGCCCCGGGACAAAGTTTGGCTACACCTTC
-	13	-	TRBV18	TRBJ1-3	CASSLNSGNTIYF	TGTGCCAGCTCACTTAACTCTGGAAACACCATATATTTT
once	16	-	TRBV18	TRBJ2-5	CASSPRVAGAQETQYF	TGTGCCAGCTCACCGCGAGTTGCGGGGGCCCAAGAGACCCAGTACTTC
-	17	TRBD1	TRBV5-4	TRBJ1-1	CANGTPGQGITNTEAFF	TGTGCCAACGGTACTCCGGGACAGGGAATTACGAACACTGAAGCTTTCTTT
-	13	-	TRBV5-6	TRBJ1-1	CASSSGLDTEAFF	TGTGCCAGCAGCTCGGGGTTGGACACTGAAGCTTTCTTT
-	15	TRBD1	TRBV6-5	TRBJ1-1	CASRDDRGLNTEAFF	TGTGCCAGCAGAGACGACAGGGGGCTTAACACTGAAGCTTTCTTT
-	15	TRBD2	TRBV7-9	TRBJ2-7	CASSRGLAGTYEQYF	TGTGCCAGCAGCCGCGGACTAGCGGGCACCTACGAGCAGTACTTC
once	13	-	TRBV6-1	TRBJ1-1	CASNPVEDTEAFF	TGTGCCAGCAACCCAGTGGAGGACACTGAAGCTTTCTTT
-	15	TRBD2	TRBV9	TRBJ2-7	CASSVDQTSADEQYF	TGTGCCAGCAGCGTAGATCAGACTAGCGCCGACGAGCAGTACTTC
-	13	-	TRBV15	TRBJ2-2	CATSRGQVGELFF	TGTGCCACCAGCAGAGGGCAGGTCGGGGAGCTGTTTTTT
-	16	-	TRBV19	TRBJ2-6	CASSIGRETGANVLTF	TGTGCCAGTAGTATAGGCCGGGAGACTGGGGCCAACGTCCTGACTTTC
once	17	-	TRBV27	TRBJ2-7	CASSLQSESGLPYEQYF	TGTGCCAGCAGTTTACAGTCAGAGTCGGGTCTTCCCTACGAGCAGTACTTC
-	14	-	TRBV6-5	TRBJ1-5	CASSADRSNQPQHF	TGTGCCAGCAGCGCCGACAGAAGCAATCAGCCCCAGCATTTT
-	11	-	TRBV20-1	TRBJ2-1	CSAREYNEQFF	TGCAGTGCTAGGGAGTACAATGAGCAGTTCTTC
-	14	TRBD2	TRBV11-2	TRBJ2-7	CASSLSSGRNEQYF	TGTGCCAGCAGCTTATCGAGCGGGAGGAACGAGCAGTACTTC
-	15	TRBD1	TRBV28	TRBJ1-1	CASSPGTGRGTEAFF	TGTGCCAGCAGTCCCGGGACAGGGAGGGGGACTGAAGCTTTCTTT
-	15	-	TRBV7-9	TRBJ1-1	CASSLAGGGATEAFF	TGTGCCAGCAGCTTGGCGGGAGGTGGGGCCACTGAAGCTTTCTTT
-	15	-	TRBV6-6	TRBJ2-7	CASNDRGSGFYEQYF	TGTGCCAGCAACGATAGGGGGTCCGGGTTCTACGAGCAGTACTTC
-	15	TRBD2	TRBV5-8	TRBJ2-7	CASSLRLAGPYEQYF	TGTGCCAGCAGCCTCAGACTAGCGGGACCCTACGAGCAGTACTTC
-	15	TRBD2	TRBV5-1	TRBJ2-3	CASTRLAGGGDTQYF	TGCGCCAGCACCAGACTAGCGGGGGGTGGAGATACGCAGTATTTT
once	16	TRBD2	TRBV2	TRBJ2-1	CASSEGTSGIHNEQFF	TGTGCCAGCAGTGAAGGGACTAGCGGGATCCACAATGAGCAGTTCTTC
-	17	TRBD1	TRBV19	TRBJ1-3	CASSNWDRVISGNTIYF	TGTGCCAGTAGTAACTGGGACAGAGTAATATCTGGAAACACCATATATTTT
few	14	TRBD1	TRBV18	TRBJ1-6	CASSQDRAGSPLHF	TGTGCCAGCTCACAAGACAGGGCAGGTTCACCCCTCCACTTT
-	15	TRBD2	TRBV4-3	TRBJ2-3	CASSQALAGQDTQYF	TGCGCCAGCAGCCAAGCGCTAGCGGGGCAAGATACGCAGTATTTT
-	14	-	TRBV19	TRBJ1-4	CASSVAATNEKLFF	TGTGCCAGTAGTGTAGCTGCAACTAATGAAAAACTGTTTTTT
few	13	TRBD1	TRBV6-4	TRBJ2-7	CASSVNRGYEQYF	TGTGCCAGCAGTGTTAACAGGGGCTACGAGCAGTACTTC
-	16	TRBD2	TRBV9	TRBJ2-3	CASSFQSGKRTDTQYF	TGTGCCAGCAGTTTTCAGAGCGGGAAGCGCACAGATACGCAGTATTTT
-	14	TRBD1	TRBV6-5	TRBJ2-3	CASRDREDTDTQYF	TGTGCCAGCAGGGACAGGGAGGACACAGATACGCAGTATTTT
-	14	-	TRBV4-3	TRBJ1-1	CASSHHTGNTEAFF	TGCGCCAGCAGCCACCACACAGGGAACACTGAAGCTTTCTTT
-	15	TRBD2	TRBV5-1	TRBJ2-1	CASSLKREGPNEQFF	TGCGCCAGCAGCTTAAAGCGGGAGGGCCCCAATGAGCAGTTCTTC
-	16	TRBD1	TRBV5-6	TRBJ2-7	CASSSIVRDRDHEQYF	TGTGCCAGCAGCTCAATCGTCCGGGACAGGGACCACGAGCAGTACTTC
-	15	TRBD2	TRBV5-6	TRBJ2-7	CASSLSGSPLSEQYF	TGTGCCAGCAGCTTGAGCGGGAGTCCTTTGAGCGAGCAGTACTTC
-	15	-	TRBV5-4	TRBJ2-7	CASSGAKTGRDEQYF	TGTGCCAGCAGCGGCGCAAAGACAGGACGGGACGAGCAGTACTTC
-	13	-	TRBV28	TRBJ1-1	CASRLGGNTEAFF	TGTGCCAGCAGACTAGGGGGGAACACTGAAGCTTTCTTT
-	17	TRBD2	TRBV18	TRBJ2-7	CASSPRISGSLGDEQYF	TGTGCCAGCTCACCACGCATTAGCGGGAGCCTTGGCGACGAGCAGTACTTC
-	15	-	TRBV5-4	TRBJ1-1	CASSFGGNMNTEAFF	TGTGCCAGCAGCTTCGGGGGGAATATGAACACTGAAGCTTTCTTT
-	17	TRBD1	TRBV19	TRBJ2-6	CASSIRGHPSGANVLTF	TGTGCCAGTAGTATCAGGGGGCACCCCTCTGGGGCCAACGTCCTGACTTTC
-	14	-	TRBV7-9	TRBJ2-5	CASSLGGLGETQYF	TGTGCCAGCAGCTTAGGAGGGTTGGGAGAGACCCAGTACTTC
-	14	-	TRBV5-1	TRBJ1-3	CASSEGRSGNTIYF	TGCGCCAGCAGCGAGGGGAGGTCTGGAAACACCATATATTTT